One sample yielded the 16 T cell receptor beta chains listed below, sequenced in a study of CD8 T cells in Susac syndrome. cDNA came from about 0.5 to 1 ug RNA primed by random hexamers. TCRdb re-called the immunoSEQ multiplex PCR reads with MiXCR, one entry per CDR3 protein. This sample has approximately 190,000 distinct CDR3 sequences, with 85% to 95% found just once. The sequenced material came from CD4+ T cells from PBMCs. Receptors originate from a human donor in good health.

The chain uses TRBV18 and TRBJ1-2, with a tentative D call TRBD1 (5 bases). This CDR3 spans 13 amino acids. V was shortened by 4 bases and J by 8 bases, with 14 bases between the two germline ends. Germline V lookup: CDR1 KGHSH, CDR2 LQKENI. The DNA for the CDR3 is TGTGCCAGCTCACTCCCGATGGGACGCGGCTACACCTTC. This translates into CASSLPMGRGYTF.

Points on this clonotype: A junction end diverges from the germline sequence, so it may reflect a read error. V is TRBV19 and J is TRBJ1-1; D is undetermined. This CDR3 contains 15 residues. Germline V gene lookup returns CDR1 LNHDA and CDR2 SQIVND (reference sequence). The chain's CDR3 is CASSIELRPNAEAFF. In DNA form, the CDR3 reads TGTGCCAGTAGTATTGAGCTCAGACCGAACGCTGAAGCTTTCTTT.

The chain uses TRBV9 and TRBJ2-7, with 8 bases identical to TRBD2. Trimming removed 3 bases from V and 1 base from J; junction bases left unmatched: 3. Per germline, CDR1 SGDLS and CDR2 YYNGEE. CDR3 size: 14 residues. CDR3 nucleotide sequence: TGTGCCAGCAGCGCCTCTAGCGGGTCCTACGAGCAGTACTTC. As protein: CASSASSGSYEQYF.

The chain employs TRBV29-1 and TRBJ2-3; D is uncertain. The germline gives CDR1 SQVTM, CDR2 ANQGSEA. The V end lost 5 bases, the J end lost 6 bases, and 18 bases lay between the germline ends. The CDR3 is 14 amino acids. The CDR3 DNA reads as TGCAGCGTTTCGGTGGACGAGCTGAGGGATACGCAGTATTTT. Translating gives CSVSVDELRDTQYF.

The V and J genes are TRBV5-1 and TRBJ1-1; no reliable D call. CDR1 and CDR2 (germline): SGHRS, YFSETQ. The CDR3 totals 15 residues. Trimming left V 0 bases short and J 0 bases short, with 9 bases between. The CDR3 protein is CASSLEGSLNTEAFF. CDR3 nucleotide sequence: TGCGCCAGCAGCTTGGAGGGCAGCTTGAACACTGAAGCTTTCTTT.

The CDR3 DNA follows: TGTGCCAGCAGCCTGAGGGAAGCCGAGCAGTACTTC. Amino acids: CASSLREAEQYF. The chain employs TRBV12-3 or TRBV12-4 and TRBJ2-7; maybe TRBD2 (5 bases). The CDR3 covers 12 residues. V dropped 6 bases and J dropped 6 bases, with 12 bases sitting between them.

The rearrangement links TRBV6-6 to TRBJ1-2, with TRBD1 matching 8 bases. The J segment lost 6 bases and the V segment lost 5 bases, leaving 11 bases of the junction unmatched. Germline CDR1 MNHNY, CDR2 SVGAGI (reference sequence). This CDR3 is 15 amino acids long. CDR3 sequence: CASSRVRGLMDGYTF. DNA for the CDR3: TGTGCCAGCAGTAGGGTCAGGGGGCTGATGGATGGCTACACCTTC.

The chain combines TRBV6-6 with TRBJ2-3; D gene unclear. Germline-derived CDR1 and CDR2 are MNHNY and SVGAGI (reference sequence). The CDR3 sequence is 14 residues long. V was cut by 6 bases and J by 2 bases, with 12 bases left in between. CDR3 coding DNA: TGTGCCAGCAGGAAAGGTCCCAACACAGATACGCAGTATTTT. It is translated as CASRKGPNTDTQYF.

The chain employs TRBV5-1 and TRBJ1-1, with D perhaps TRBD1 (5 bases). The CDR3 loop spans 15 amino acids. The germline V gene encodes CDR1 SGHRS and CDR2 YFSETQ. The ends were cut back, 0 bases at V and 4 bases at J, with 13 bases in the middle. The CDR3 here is CASSLGPGEVTEAFF. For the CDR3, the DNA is TGCGCCAGCAGCTTGGGGCCGGGGGAGGTCACTGAAGCTTTCTTT. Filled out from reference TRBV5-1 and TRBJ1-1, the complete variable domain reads KAGVTQTPRYLIKTRGQQVTLSCSPISGHRSVSWYQQTPGQGLQFLFEYFSETQRNKGNFPGRFSGRQFSNSRSEMNVSTLELGDSALYLCASSLGPGEVTEAFFGQGTRLTVV.

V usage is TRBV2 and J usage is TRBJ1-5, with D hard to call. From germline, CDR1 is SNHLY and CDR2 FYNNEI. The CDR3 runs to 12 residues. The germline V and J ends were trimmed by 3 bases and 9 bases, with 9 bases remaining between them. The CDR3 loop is CASSESLVPQHF. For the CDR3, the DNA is TGTGCCAGCAGTGAGTCTCTGGTGCCCCAGCATTTT.

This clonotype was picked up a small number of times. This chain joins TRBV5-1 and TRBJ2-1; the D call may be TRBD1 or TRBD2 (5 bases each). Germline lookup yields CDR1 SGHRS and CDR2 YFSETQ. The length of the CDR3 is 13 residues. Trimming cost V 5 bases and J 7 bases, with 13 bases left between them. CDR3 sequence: CASSIEGLNEQFF. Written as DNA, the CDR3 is TGCGCCAGCAGTATCGAGGGGCTTAATGAGCAGTTCTTC. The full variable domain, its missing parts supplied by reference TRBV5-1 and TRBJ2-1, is KAGVTQTPRYLIKTRGQQVTLSCSPISGHRSVSWYQQTPGQGLQFLFEYFSETQRNKGNFPGRFSGRQFSNSRSEMNVSTLELGDSALYLCASSIEGLNEQFFGPGTRLTVL.

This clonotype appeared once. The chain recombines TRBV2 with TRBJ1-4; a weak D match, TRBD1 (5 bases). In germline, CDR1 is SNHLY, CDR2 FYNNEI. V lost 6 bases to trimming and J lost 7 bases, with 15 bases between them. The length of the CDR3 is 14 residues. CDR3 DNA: TGTGCCAGCAGGGGCGACAGCGCGATTGAAAAACTGTTTTTT. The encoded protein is CASRGDSAIEKLFF.

DNA for the CDR3: TGTGCCAGCAGCCAAGATAGGGCTCATAACTATGGCTACACCTTC. Protein sequence: CASSQDRAHNYGYTF. The rearrangement links TRBV14 to TRBJ1-2; D call uncertain. Per the germline V gene, CDR1 is SGHDN and CDR2 is FVKESK. The length of the CDR3 is 15 residues. The V and J ends lost 0 bases and 1 base respectively, with 9 bases between them.

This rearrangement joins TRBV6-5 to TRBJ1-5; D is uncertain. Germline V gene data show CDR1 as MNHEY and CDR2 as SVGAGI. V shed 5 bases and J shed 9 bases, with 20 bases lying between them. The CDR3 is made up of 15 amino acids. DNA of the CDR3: TGTGCCAGCAGTGCGGGCCCCATAATGCAATGGCCCCAGCATTTT. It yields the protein CASSAGPIMQWPQHF.

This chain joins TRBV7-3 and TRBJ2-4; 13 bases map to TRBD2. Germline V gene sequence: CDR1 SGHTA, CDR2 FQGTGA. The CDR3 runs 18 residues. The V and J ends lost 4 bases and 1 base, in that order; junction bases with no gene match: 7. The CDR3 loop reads CASSSTSGGAVAKNIQYF. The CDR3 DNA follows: TGTGCCAGCAGCTCAACTAGCGGGGGGGCCGTGGCCAAAAACATTCAGTACTTC.

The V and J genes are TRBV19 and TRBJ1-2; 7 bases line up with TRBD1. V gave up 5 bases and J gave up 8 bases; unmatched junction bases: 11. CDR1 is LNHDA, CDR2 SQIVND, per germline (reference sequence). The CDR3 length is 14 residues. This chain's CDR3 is CASSAGTEAWGYTF. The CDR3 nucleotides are TGTGCCAGTAGTGCCGGGACAGAAGCTTGGGGCTACACCTTC.